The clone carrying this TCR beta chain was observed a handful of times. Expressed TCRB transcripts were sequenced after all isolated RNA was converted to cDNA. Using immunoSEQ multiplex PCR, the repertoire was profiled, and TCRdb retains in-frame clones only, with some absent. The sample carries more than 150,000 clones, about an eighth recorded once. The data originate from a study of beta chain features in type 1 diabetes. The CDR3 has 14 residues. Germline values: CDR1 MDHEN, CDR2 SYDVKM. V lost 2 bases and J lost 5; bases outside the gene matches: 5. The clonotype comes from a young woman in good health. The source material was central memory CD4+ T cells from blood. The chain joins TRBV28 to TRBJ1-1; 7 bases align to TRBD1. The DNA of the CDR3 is TGTGCCAGCAGTTTAAAGGGGGCTAGTACTGAAGCTTTCTTT. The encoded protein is CASSLKGASTEAFF.